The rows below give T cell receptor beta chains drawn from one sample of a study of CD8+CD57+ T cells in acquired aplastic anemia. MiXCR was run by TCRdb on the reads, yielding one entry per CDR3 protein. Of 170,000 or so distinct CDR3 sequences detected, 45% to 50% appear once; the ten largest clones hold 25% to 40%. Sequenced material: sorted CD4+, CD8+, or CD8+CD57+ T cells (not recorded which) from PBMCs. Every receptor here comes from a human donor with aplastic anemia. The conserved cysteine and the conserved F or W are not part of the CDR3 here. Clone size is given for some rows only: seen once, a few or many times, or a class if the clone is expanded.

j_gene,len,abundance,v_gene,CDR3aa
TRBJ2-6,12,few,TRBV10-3,AISDGSGANVLT
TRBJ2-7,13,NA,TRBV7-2,ASSLGGGSTYEQY
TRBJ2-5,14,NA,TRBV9,AISPSGTYRGETQY
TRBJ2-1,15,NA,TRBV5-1,ASSSTRTMSSYNEQF
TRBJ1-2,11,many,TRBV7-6,ASSLGQNYGYT
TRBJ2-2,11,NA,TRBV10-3,ATSDPNTGELF
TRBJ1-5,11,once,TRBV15,ATSGQAGQPQH
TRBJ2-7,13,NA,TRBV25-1,ASSASGASSYEQY
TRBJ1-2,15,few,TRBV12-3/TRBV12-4,ASSLGPGQGFDYGYT
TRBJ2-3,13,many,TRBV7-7,ASSRTSASTDTQY
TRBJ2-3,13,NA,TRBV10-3,AISESEEPTDTQY
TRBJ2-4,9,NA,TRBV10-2,VSSAVNIQY
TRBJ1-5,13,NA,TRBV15,ATSRDKRLHQPQH
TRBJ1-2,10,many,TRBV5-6,ASIGWDYGYT
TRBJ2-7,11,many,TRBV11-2,ASSFSDLNEQY
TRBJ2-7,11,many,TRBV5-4,ASSNRGQSEQY